This entry lists 24 T cell receptor beta chains sequenced from one sample in a study of blood T cell repertoires in COVID-19. Clones were read by immunoSEQ multiplex PCR, and TCRdb kept only the in-frame ones, dropping some. Among approximately 340,000 clones listed, 65% to 85% were seen once. Specimen: peripheral blood. Source of these receptors: a man aged 25-45 years with active or convalescent COVID-19.

V gene TRBV3-1 (or the pseudogene TRBV3-2) combines with J gene TRBJ1-2; D may be TRBD1 (5 bases). This CDR3 is built from 14 residues. V lost 1 base, J lost 8 bases, and 14 bases lay in between. Germline V gene lookup returns CDR1 LGHDT and CDR2 YNNKEL (reference sequence). The CDR3 coding sequence is TGTGCCAGCAGCCAAGGGGGAGGGGCAGGAGGCTACACCTTC. It encodes CASSQGGGAGGYTF.

The V call is TRBV7-8, the J call TRBJ2-7, with D possibly matching TRBD1 (6 bases). The V gene lost 4 bases and the J gene lost 3 bases, with 13 bases spanning the gap. There are 14 residues in the CDR3. Germline CDR1 reads SGHVS; CDR2 reads FQNEAQ. The CDR3 sequence: CASSSHRELYEQYF. The CDR3 region has the DNA TGTGCCAGCAGCTCCCACAGGGAACTCTACGAGCAGTACTTC.

The chain employs TRBV6-4 and TRBJ1-1, with D maybe TRBD1 (6 bases). This CDR3 region has 13 residues. V dropped 5 bases and J dropped 1 base, with 8 bases sitting between them. CDR1 and CDR2 (germline): MRHNA, SNTAGT. The CDR3 region is CASSQTGNTEAFF. The CDR3 DNA is TGTGCCAGCAGTCAGACAGGGAACACTGAAGCTTTCTTT.

This sequence joins TRBV2 and TRBJ2-1; a possible D gene is TRBD1 (6 bases). The CDR3 is made up of 16 amino acids. Per germline, CDR1 SNHLY and CDR2 FYNNEI. Trimming took 9 bases from V and 0 from J, leaving 18 bases between them. DNA of the CDR3: TGTGCCAGAGTGAAGCACAGGGCGAGCTCCTACAATGAGCAGTTCTTC. Translation gives CARVKHRASSYNEQFF.

This clone was found once. This chain's CDR3 is CAIRSNHRGSNEQFF. In DNA form, the CDR3 reads TGTGCCATCAGGTCTAATCATCGGGGGTCCAATGAGCAGTTCTTC. V is TRBV6-5 and J is TRBJ2-1, with D possibly TRBD2 on 6 matching bases. Trimming pared 10 bases from V and 6 bases from J, leaving 22 bases between. This CDR3 has 15 amino acids. Germline CDR1 MNHEY, CDR2 SVGAGI.

The chain employs TRBV2 and TRBJ1-2; 7 positions agree with TRBD1. V lost 6 bases, J lost 1 base, and 8 bases stayed unmatched. The germline V gene has CDR1 SNHLY and CDR2 FYNNEI. The CDR3 loop spans 15 amino acids. CDR3 nucleotide sequence: TGTGCCAGCAGGAAAGACAGGGCGGATAACTATGGCTACACCTTC. It translates to CASRKDRADNYGYTF.

The CDR3 here is CASSLKGGRVSYEQYF. In DNA form, the CDR3 reads TGTGCCAGCAGTTTAAAGGGCGGGAGGGTCTCCTACGAGCAGTACTTC. The J gene is TRBJ2-7, the V gene TRBV27, with 9 nucleotides matching TRBD2. The junction had 5 bases not matched to a gene; V was cut back by 2 bases and J by 0 bases. Germline CDR1 and CDR2: MNHEY and SMNVEV (reference sequence). The CDR3 extends over 16 amino acids.

The CDR3, as DNA: TGTGCCTGGAGTGTATGGGGCAGGGACTTTAGGAATGAGCAGTTCTTC. As protein: CAWSVWGRDFRNEQFF. This chain joins TRBV30 and TRBJ2-1, with D possibly TRBD2 on 6 matching bases. Trimming removed 0 bases at V and 7 bases at J, with 19 bases between. Per germline, CDR1 GTSNPN and CDR2 SVGIG (reference sequence). The CDR3 is 16 amino acids.

The chain links TRBV7-3 to TRBJ2-7; D remains unclear. The CDR3 extends over 14 amino acids. Germline V gene sequence: CDR1 SGHTA, CDR2 FQGTGA. Trimming left V 1 base short and J 1 base short, with 8 bases between. CDR3 coding DNA: TGTGCCAGCAGCTTAATAGGAGAGTCCTACGAGCAGTACTTC. As protein: CASSLIGESYEQYF.

This clone occurred a few times. The chain recombines TRBV5-1 with TRBJ1-6; 8 positions agree with TRBD1. The CDR3 covers 16 residues. With 1 base clipped from V and 7 bases from J, the junction kept 7 bases outside the gene matches. Per the germline V gene, CDR1 is SGHRS and CDR2 is YFSETQ. CDR3 loop: CASSLTQGVGNSPLHF. CDR3 sequence (DNA): TGCGCCAGCAGCTTGACACAGGGGGTCGGGAATTCACCCCTCCACTTT.

This chain uses TRBV5-1 with TRBJ1-6; no reliable D call. Germline CDR1 is SGHRS and CDR2 is YFSETQ. The V gene lost 4 bases and the J gene lost 7 bases, with 21 bases spanning the gap. CDR3 size: 17 residues. CDR3 nucleotides: TGCGCCAGCAGCAGATTGAACGGAGATACCATAAATTCACCCCTCCACTTT. Its translation: CASSRLNGDTINSPLHF. Variable domain in full (rest from reference TRBV5-1 and TRBJ1-6): KAGVTQTPRYLIKTRGQQVTLSCSPISGHRSVSWYQQTPGQGLQFLFEYFSETQRNKGNFPGRFSGRQFSNSRSEMNVSTLELGDSALYLCASSRLNGDTINSPLHFGNGTRLTVT.

In DNA form, the CDR3 reads TGCGCCAGCAGCTTGGCTTATGGGACAGGGGGCGACGAGCAGTACTTC. Its protein is CASSLAYGTGGDEQYF. V usage is TRBV5-1 and J usage is TRBJ2-7; 12 bases are shared with TRBD1. Germline CDR1 reads SGHRS; CDR2 reads YFSETQ. There are 16 residues in the CDR3. The trim removed 0 bases at V and 5 bases at J, leaving 6 bases unmatched.

The rearrangement uses TRBV11-1 and TRBJ2-5; 7 nucleotides line up with TRBD2. CDR1 and CDR2 from the germline V gene are SGHAT and FQDESV (reference sequence). This CDR3 is built from 15 residues. J gave up 0 bases and V 1 base, and 2 bases lay outside the gene matches. DNA of the CDR3: TGTGCCAGCAGCTTAGAAAGCGGGAACCAAGAGACCCAGTACTTC. This translates into CASSLESGNQETQYF.

J is TRBJ1-1 and V is TRBV5-1; 7 nucleotides match TRBD1. V lost 2 bases and J lost 6; bases outside the gene matches: 10. The CDR3 loop spans 15 amino acids. The germline CDR1 and CDR2 sequences are SGHRS and YFSETQ. In DNA, the CDR3 is TGCGCCAGCAGCTTTCTCGGACAGGCTGACCCTGAAGCTTTCTTT. It encodes CASSFLGQADPEAFF.

The chain couples TRBV12-3 or TRBV12-4 to TRBJ2-3, with no clear D. The V end was cut by 6 bases, the J end by 4 bases, with 11 bases between. The CDR3 spans 13 residues. CDR3 sequence: CASRPRPADTQYF. The CDR3 DNA is TGTGCCAGCAGGCCGCGCCCGGCAGATACGCAGTATTTT.

This chain joins TRBV30 and TRBJ2-7, with 12 bases identical to TRBD1. The CDR3 is made up of 14 amino acids. In germline, CDR1 is GTSNPN, CDR2 SVGIG (reference sequence). V was pared by 5 bases and J by 4 bases, with 6 bases of the junction left unmatched. The CDR3 loop reads CAWAPGQGAYEQYF. DNA for the CDR3: TGTGCCTGGGCACCGGGACAGGGGGCTTACGAGCAGTACTTC.

The chain carries TRBV5-4 and TRBJ2-5; 7 bases are a match to TRBD2. Per germline, CDR1 SGHNT and CDR2 YYREEE (reference sequence). The CDR3 sequence is 14 residues long. V shed 4 bases, J shed 3 bases, and the junction held 6 bases outside the gene matches. DNA for the CDR3: TGTGCCAGCAGCCACCCTAGCGGTGAAGAGACCCAGTACTTC. Protein: CASSHPSGEETQYF.

CDR3 protein: CASSMGLAGIETQYF. The CDR3 DNA sequence: TGTGCCAGTAGTATGGGGCTAGCGGGGATAGAGACCCAGTACTTC. The V gene is TRBV19, the J gene TRBJ2-5; 9 bases line up with TRBD2. CDR1 and CDR2 from the germline V gene are LNHDA and SQIVND (reference sequence). J was trimmed by 4 bases and V by 3 bases; bases with no gene match: 6. This CDR3 is 15 amino acids long.

The V and J genes are TRBV28 and TRBJ2-7; D is unclear. Germline CDR1 is MDHEN and CDR2 is SYDVKM. This CDR3 contains 11 residues. V was clipped by 7 bases and J by 2 bases, with 6 bases between them. The CDR3: CASTQAYEQYF. The DNA of the CDR3 is TGTGCCAGCACGCAGGCCTACGAGCAGTACTTC.

The chain couples TRBV18 to TRBJ2-7; 8 bases line up with TRBD2. The germline V gene encodes CDR1 KGHSH and CDR2 LQKENI. The CDR3 runs 11 residues. V trimming: 3 bases; J trimming: 13 bases; junction bases outside the gene matches: 5. The DNA for the CDR3 is TGTGCCAGCTCACCGAGCGGGAGTCGATACTTC. Translated: CASSPSGSRYF.

This rearrangement joins TRBV4-1 to TRBJ2-7; 8 bases match TRBD2. With 4 bases clipped from V and 0 bases from J, the junction kept 8 bases outside the gene matches. Per the germline V gene, CDR1 is MGHRA and CDR2 is YSYEKL. The CDR3 runs to 16 residues. DNA for the CDR3: TGCGCCAGCAGCCCGGGGGGGCGCAGGAGCTCCTACGAGCAGTACTTC. Amino acid sequence: CASSPGGRRSSYEQYF.

This rearrangement joins TRBV11-3 to TRBJ1-1, with D possibly TRBD1 on 5 matching bases. CDR3 size: 13 residues. With 7 bases removed from V and 10 bases from J, the gap between germline ends came to 19 bases. Germline CDR1 reads SGHNT; CDR2 reads YENEEA. The CDR3 bases are TGTGCCAGCATGGAGGGGCCGTATAGTGGAGCTTTCTTT. Protein: CASMEGPYSGAFF. Based on the CDR3 plus reference TRBV11-3 and TRBJ1-1, the full variable domain is EAGVVQSPRYKIIEKKQPVAFWCNPISGHNTLYWYLQNLGQGPELLIRYENEEAVDDSQLPKDRFSAERLKGVDSTLKIQPAELGDSAVYLCASMEGPYSGAFFGQGTRLTVV.

V gene TRBV18 combines with J gene TRBJ2-7; the D is unclear. The CDR3 spans 13 residues. The germline V gene has CDR1 KGHSH and CDR2 LQKENI. V was trimmed by 6 bases and J by 6 bases, leaving 15 bases between them. The CDR3, as DNA: TGTGCCAGCTCCCCCCCAGGATATGGCGAGCAGTACTTC. Protein sequence: CASSPPGYGEQYF.

The rearrangement uses TRBV25-1 and TRBJ1-1, with TRBD1 matching 8 bases. J was trimmed by 5 bases and V by 7 bases; bases with no gene match: 9. Germline V gene lookup returns CDR1 MGHDK and CDR2 SYGVNS. The CDR3 sequence is 14 residues long. This CDR3 reads CASTPQGGETEAFF. CDR3 sequence (DNA): TGTGCCAGCACCCCACAGGGGGGGGAGACTGAAGCTTTCTTT.